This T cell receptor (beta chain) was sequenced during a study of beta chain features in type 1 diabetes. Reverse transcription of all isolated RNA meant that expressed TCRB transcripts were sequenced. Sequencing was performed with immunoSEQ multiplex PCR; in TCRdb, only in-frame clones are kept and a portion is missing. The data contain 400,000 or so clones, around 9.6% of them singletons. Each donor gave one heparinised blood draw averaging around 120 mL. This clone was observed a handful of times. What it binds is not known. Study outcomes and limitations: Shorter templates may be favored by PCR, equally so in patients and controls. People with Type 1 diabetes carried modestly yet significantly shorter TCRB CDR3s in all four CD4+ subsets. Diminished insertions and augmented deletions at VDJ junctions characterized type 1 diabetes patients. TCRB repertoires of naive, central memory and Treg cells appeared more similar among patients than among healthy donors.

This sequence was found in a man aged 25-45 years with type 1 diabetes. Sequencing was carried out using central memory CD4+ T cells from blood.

The CDR3 nucleotides read TGTGCCAGCAGCACAGGACAGTCCACCTACGAGCAGTACTTC. Translation gives CASSTGQSTYEQYF. The V gene is TRBV9, the J gene TRBJ2-7, with D perhaps matching TRBD1 (6 bases). The ends were cut back, 4 bases at V and 2 bases at J, with 13 bases in the middle. In germline, CDR1 is SGDLS, CDR2 YYNGEE. CDR3 length: 14 amino acids.